This is a list of T cell receptor beta chains from one sample in a study of PD-1 blockade in classical Hodgkin lymphoma. The table came from immunoSEQ multiplex PCR; TCRdb's copy has only in-frame clones and leaves some out. The sample includes 9,500 to 12,000 clones, approximately 84% seen only once; the top ten take under 45%. The material sequenced was CD8+ T cells from blood, taken before the fourth cycle of nivolumab. The source is a human donor with classical Hodgkin lymphoma. The donor label of this sample is uncertain. Each CDR3 is given with its conserved first and last residue. Each record gives: clone size, J gene, V gene, CDR3 length, D gene, CDR3 DNA, CDR3 protein. The D gene is left open where the match is weak. Some rows have no size entry. The others give once, few or many, or a class for an expanded clone.

abundance: .; j_gene: TRBJ2-5; v_gene: TRBV28; len: 17; d_gene: TRBD2; CDR3nt: TGTGCCAGCAGTTACCGTGGACTAGCGGTCTTCCAAGAGACCCAGTACTTC; CDR3aa: CASSYRGLAVFQETQYF
abundance: .; j_gene: TRBJ2-3; v_gene: TRBV27; len: 21; d_gene: TRBD2; CDR3nt: TGTGCCAGCAGTCCCCGCCGGCTAGCGGGAGGGCCTCCGATTGGTACAGATACGCAGTATTTT; CDR3aa: CASSPRRLAGGPPIGTDTQYF
abundance: .; j_gene: TRBJ1-3; v_gene: TRBV2; len: 16; d_gene: TRBD1; CDR3nt: TGTGCCAGCAGTGTCGACAGGGCCTCCTCTGGAAACACCATATATTTT; CDR3aa: CASSVDRASSGNTIYF
abundance: .; j_gene: TRBJ1-6; v_gene: TRBV11-2; len: 13; d_gene: .; CDR3nt: TGTGCCAGCAGCTTAGATGGAAGTTCACCCCTCCACTTT; CDR3aa: CASSLDGSSPLHF
abundance: .; j_gene: TRBJ2-1; v_gene: TRBV6-5; len: 14; d_gene: .; CDR3nt: TGTGCCAGCCATAGAGCGGCCCACCACAATGAGCAGTTCTTC; CDR3aa: CASHRAAHHNEQFF
abundance: few; j_gene: TRBJ1-5; v_gene: TRBV7-6; len: 13; d_gene: .; CDR3nt: TGTGCCAGCAGCTCCGGGACTAATCAGCCCCAGCATTTT; CDR3aa: CASSSGTNQPQHF
abundance: .; j_gene: TRBJ2-7; v_gene: TRBV19; len: 15; d_gene: TRBD2; CDR3nt: TGTGCCAGTAGTATAGGGACTAGCGCTTACTACGAGCAGTACTTC; CDR3aa: CASSIGTSAYYEQYF
abundance: once; j_gene: TRBJ2-1; v_gene: TRBV6-5; len: 15; d_gene: TRBD2; CDR3nt: TGTGCCAGCAGTCGGAGGGCGGGAGGAGGAAATGAGCAGTTCTTC; CDR3aa: CASSRRAGGGNEQFF
abundance: .; j_gene: TRBJ2-5; v_gene: TRBV27; len: 15; d_gene: TRBD2; CDR3nt: TGTGCCAGCAGTGGGCTAGCGGGGGTACAAGAGACCCAGTACTTC; CDR3aa: CASSGLAGVQETQYF
abundance: .; j_gene: TRBJ2-7; v_gene: TRBV6-5; len: 14; d_gene: TRBD2; CDR3nt: TGTGCCAGCAGTTTCAGCGGGAGCCCGTACGAGCAGTACTTC; CDR3aa: CASSFSGSPYEQYF
abundance: .; j_gene: TRBJ2-3; v_gene: TRBV5-4; len: 16; d_gene: TRBD1; CDR3nt: TGTGCCAGCAGCCCACAAGACACAGGGGGCGCAGATACGCAGTATTTT; CDR3aa: CASSPQDTGGADTQYF
abundance: once; j_gene: TRBJ2-1; v_gene: TRBV7-9; len: 16; d_gene: TRBD2; CDR3nt: TGTGCCAGCGCTGACAGTAGCGGGAGGTCCTACAATGAGCAGTTCTTC; CDR3aa: CASADSSGRSYNEQFF
abundance: .; j_gene: TRBJ1-2; v_gene: TRBV7-9; len: 16; d_gene: TRBD1; CDR3nt: TGTGCCAGCAGCCTACCGTCGTTAGGGGGCGAAAAGGGCTACACCTTC; CDR3aa: CASSLPSLGGEKGYTF
abundance: .; j_gene: TRBJ2-2; v_gene: TRBV5-6; len: 15; d_gene: .; CDR3nt: TGTGCCAGCAGCTTGGCCGCAGAGTTCACCGGGGAGCTGTTTTTT; CDR3aa: CASSLAAEFTGELFF
abundance: .; j_gene: TRBJ2-7; v_gene: TRBV7-7; len: 13; d_gene: .; CDR3nt: TGTGCCAGCAGCTTAGTTTTCGGGGACGAGCAGTACTTC; CDR3aa: CASSLVFGDEQYF
abundance: .; j_gene: TRBJ1-1; v_gene: TRBV28; len: 18; d_gene: .; CDR3nt: TGTGCCAGCAACGCCTTTGTGGGGGGCCCAATTATGAACACTGAAGCTTTCTTT; CDR3aa: CASNAFVGGPIMNTEAFF
abundance: .; j_gene: TRBJ2-6; v_gene: TRBV15; len: 16; d_gene: TRBD2; CDR3nt: TGTGCCACCAGCGTTAGCGGGGTCTCTGGGGCCAACGTCCTGACTTTC; CDR3aa: CATSVSGVSGANVLTF
abundance: .; j_gene: TRBJ2-1; v_gene: TRBV27; len: 13; d_gene: TRBD2; CDR3nt: TGTGCCAGCGGGGCTAGCGGGATTAATGAGCAGTTCTTC; CDR3aa: CASGASGINEQFF
abundance: .; j_gene: TRBJ2-7; v_gene: TRBV15; len: 16; d_gene: TRBD2; CDR3nt: TGTGCCACCAGCAGAGATAAGGAACTAGCGGGAGGCGAGCAGTACTTC; CDR3aa: CATSRDKELAGGEQYF
abundance: .; j_gene: TRBJ2-5; v_gene: TRBV4-1; len: 12; d_gene: TRBD1; CDR3nt: TGCGCCAGCAGCCAAGCCGGACAGGGGACTTACTTC; CDR3aa: CASSQAGQGTYF